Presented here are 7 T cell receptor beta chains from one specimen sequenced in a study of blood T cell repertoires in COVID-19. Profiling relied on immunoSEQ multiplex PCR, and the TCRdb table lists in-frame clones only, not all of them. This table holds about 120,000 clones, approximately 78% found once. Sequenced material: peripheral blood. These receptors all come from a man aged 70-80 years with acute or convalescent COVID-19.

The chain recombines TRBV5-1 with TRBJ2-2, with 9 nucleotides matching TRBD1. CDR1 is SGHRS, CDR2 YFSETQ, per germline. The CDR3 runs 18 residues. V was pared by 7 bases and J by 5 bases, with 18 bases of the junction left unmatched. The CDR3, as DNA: TGCGCCAGCCGTATGACAGGGGGGGGCTACTCGTTGACCGGGGAGCTGTTTTTT. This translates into CASRMTGGGYSLTGELFF. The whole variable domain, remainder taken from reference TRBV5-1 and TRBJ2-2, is KAGVTQTPRYLIKTRGQQVTLSCSPISGHRSVSWYQQTPGQGLQFLFEYFSETQRNKGNFPGRFSGRQFSNSRSEMNVSTLELGDSALYLCASRMTGGGYSLTGELFFGEGSRLTVL.

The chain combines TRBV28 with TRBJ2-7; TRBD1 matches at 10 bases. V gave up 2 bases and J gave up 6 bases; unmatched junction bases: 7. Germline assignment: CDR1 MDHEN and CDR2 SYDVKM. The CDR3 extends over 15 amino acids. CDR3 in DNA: TGTGCCAGCAGTTTACACGGGACAGGGGTTCTCGAGCAGTACTTC. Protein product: CASSLHGTGVLEQYF.

The CDR3 protein is CAGASGMRDTQYF. CDR3 sequence (DNA): TGTGCCGGGGCTAGCGGGATGAGAGATACGCAGTATTTT. This chain connects TRBV28 to TRBJ2-3; 9 bases match TRBD2. Germline CDR1 reads MDHEN; CDR2 reads SYDVKM. J lost 5 bases, V lost 11 bases, and 8 bases had no gene match. The CDR3 extends over 13 amino acids.

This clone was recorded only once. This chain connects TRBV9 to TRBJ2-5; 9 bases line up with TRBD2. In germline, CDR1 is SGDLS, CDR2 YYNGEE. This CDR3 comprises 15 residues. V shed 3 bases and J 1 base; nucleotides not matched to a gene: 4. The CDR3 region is CASSAAGGLQETQYF. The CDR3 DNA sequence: TGTGCCAGCAGCGCCGCGGGGGGGCTCCAAGAGACCCAGTACTTC.

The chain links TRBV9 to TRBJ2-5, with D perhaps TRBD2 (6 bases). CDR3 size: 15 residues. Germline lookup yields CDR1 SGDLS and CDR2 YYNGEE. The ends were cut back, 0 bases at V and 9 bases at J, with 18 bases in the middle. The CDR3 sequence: CASSVEGLEGDSQYF. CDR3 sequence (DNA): TGTGCCAGCAGCGTAGAAGGGTTGGAGGGAGATTCCCAGTACTTC.

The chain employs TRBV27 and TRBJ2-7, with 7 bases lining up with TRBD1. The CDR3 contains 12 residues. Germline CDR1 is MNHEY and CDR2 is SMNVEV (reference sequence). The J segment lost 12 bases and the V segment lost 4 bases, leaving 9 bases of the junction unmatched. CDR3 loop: CASSSKPGQSYF. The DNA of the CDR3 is TGTGCCAGCAGTTCAAAACCGGGACAGTCGTACTTC.

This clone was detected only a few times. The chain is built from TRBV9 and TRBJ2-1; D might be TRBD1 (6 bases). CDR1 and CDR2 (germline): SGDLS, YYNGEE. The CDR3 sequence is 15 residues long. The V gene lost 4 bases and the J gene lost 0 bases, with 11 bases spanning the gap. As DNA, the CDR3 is TGTGCCAGCAGCCGAGGGGGTAGCTCCTACAATGAGCAGTTCTTC. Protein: CASSRGGSSYNEQFF.